One and the same sample provided the 2 T cell receptor beta chains below, sequenced in a study of brain T cells in children with intractable seizures. Only cases whose brain tissue showed the highest T cell transcript signatures were sequenced. Profiled with immunoSEQ multiplex PCR; TCRdb holds only in-frame clones, not every one. The sample consists of about 7,800 clones, around 73% of them appearing once. This specimen consisted of resected brain tissue, obtained at surgery. Every receptor here comes from a boy under three years old with tuberous sclerosis and intractable seizures.

CDR3: CALREKNTEAFF. CDR3 DNA: TGTGCCCTGAGGGAAAAGAACACTGAAGCTTTCTTT. The gene calls are TRBV6-6 and TRBJ1-1; unclear D gene. Trimming removed 11 bases at V and 1 base at J, with 11 bases between. This CDR3 has 12 amino acids. Per the germline V gene, CDR1 is MNHNY and CDR2 is SVGAGI (reference sequence).

The rearrangement links TRBV9 to TRBJ2-7; TRBD1 is a possible D gene (6 bases). The CDR3 runs 15 residues. Germline lookup yields CDR1 SGDLS and CDR2 YYNGEE. V lost 0 bases, J lost 3 bases, and 13 bases lay in between. The CDR3, as DNA: TGTGCCAGCAGCGTAGGGACAGACCCCCGCTACGAGCAGTACTTC. Its protein product is CASSVGTDPRYEQYF.